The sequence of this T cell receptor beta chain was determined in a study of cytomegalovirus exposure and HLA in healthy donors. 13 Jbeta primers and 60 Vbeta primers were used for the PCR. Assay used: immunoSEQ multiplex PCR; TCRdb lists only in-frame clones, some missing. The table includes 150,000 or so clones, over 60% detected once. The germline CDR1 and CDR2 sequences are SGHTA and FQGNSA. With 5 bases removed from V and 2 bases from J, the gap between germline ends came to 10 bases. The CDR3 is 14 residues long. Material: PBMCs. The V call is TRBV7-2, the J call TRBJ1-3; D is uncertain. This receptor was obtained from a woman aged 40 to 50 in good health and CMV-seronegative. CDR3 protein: CASSPTRPGNTIYF. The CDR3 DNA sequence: TGTGCCAGCAGCCCTACTAGACCTGGAAACACCATATATTTT.